This T cell receptor beta chain is drawn from a study of blood T cell repertoires in COVID-19. Study in general: Some COVID-19 samples were acute and others convalescent; all came from the United States, Italy and Spain. The cDNA or gDNA used as material had been derived from T cells, B-cell-depleted T cells, or PBMCs.

In the original workflow: Reference gene primers were amplified, and this amplification served to estimate nucleated cell counts. Sequencing used immunoSEQ multiplex PCR; TCRdb keeps in-frame clones, though not all of them. Clonal size and the V and J genes are those of that table, whereas D and trimming came from the DNA. The sample shows 210,000 or so clones, around 80% of them seen only once. Membership in each cohort depended on participant-reported clinical history. V was pared by 4 bases and J by 7 bases, with 11 bases between. The CDR3 contains 13 residues. Per germline, CDR1 MNHEY and CDR2 SVGAGI.

Material for sequencing was PBMCs or T cells enriched from blood (not recorded which). The gene calls are TRBV6-5 and TRBJ1-5, with a weak D call TRBD1 (6 bases). The source of this sequence is a man aged 30 to 39 with acute COVID-19. The CDR3 here is CASSSTGYQPQHF. CDR3 DNA sequence: TGTGCCAGCAGTTCCACAGGGTACCAGCCCCAGCATTTT.